The sequence of this TCR beta chain was determined in a study of cytomegalovirus exposure and HLA in healthy donors. The CDR3 is 16 amino acids. Although they were nominally healthy when sampled, donors likely had unrecorded immune exposures. Primers for the PCR totalled 60 Vbeta and 13 Jbeta. Sequenced by immunoSEQ multiplex PCR; TCRdb stores in-frame clones only, minus some. The sample includes about 75,000 clones, roughly 86% of them seen just once. In the case of this clone: Antigen: not known.

General study results and limits: Later on, an analysis tied approximately 15,000 TCR beta sequences to HLA alleles at 0.05 false discovery rate. Earlier analysis found most TCR beta V segments productive about 87% or about 30% of the time.

What was sequenced was PBMCs. The chain is built from TRBV21-1 and TRBJ2-7; TRBD1 reflects the table's D call only, with no check against the DNA. TRBV21-1 is an annotated pseudogene. This receptor was taken from a man between 18 and 29 years old in good health and CMV-seronegative. Here the CDR3 reads CASSKAPTEQAYEQYF. As DNA, the CDR3 is TGTGCCAGCAGCAAAGCGCCGACAGAACAAGCCTACGAGCAGTACTTC.